The 22 T cell receptor beta chains below all came from one sample that was sequenced in a study of T cell responses to AZD1222 COVID-19 vaccine. Profiling relied on immunoSEQ multiplex PCR, and the TCRdb table lists in-frame clones only, not all of them. The sample comprises over 100,000 clones, about 82% of which are singletons, and less than 15% rests with the top ten. The sequenced sample was peripheral blood, obtained on day 0 of AZD1222 vaccination. These receptors were obtained from an adult in good health.

The chain joins TRBV7-2 to TRBJ2-7; 12 positions agree with TRBD1. V lost 5 bases to trimming and J lost 8 bases; unmatched junction nucleotides: 7. CDR1 SGHTA and CDR2 FQGNSA come from the germline V gene. This CDR3 is 14 amino acids long. The CDR3 is CASSPSGQGAKQYF. CDR3 DNA: TGTGCCAGCAGCCCATCGGGACAGGGGGCAAAGCAGTACTTC.

The J gene is TRBJ1-2, the V gene TRBV30, with a possible D match to TRBD1 (5 bases). The germline V and J ends were trimmed by 3 bases and 5 bases, with 19 bases remaining between them. This CDR3 contains 15 residues. Looked up from germline, CDR1 is GTSNPN and CDR2 is SVGIG (reference sequence). CDR3 sequence: CAWSPTGFGRYGYTF. CDR3 bases: TGTGCCTGGAGCCCCACAGGATTCGGCCGTTATGGCTACACCTTC.

The J gene is TRBJ2-7, the V gene TRBV10-1, with 7 positions matching TRBD2. Germline V lookup: CDR1 WNHNN, CDR2 SYGVQD (reference sequence). J was trimmed by 0 bases and V by 3 bases; bases with no gene match: 5. The CDR3 runs to 15 residues. CDR3 bases: TGCGCCAGCAGTGAAGCGGGGCTAAGCTCCTACGAGCAGTACTTC. This codes for CASSEAGLSSYEQYF.

The chain is built from TRBV19 and TRBJ2-1; D is ambiguous. Looked up from germline, CDR1 is LNHDA and CDR2 is SQIVND (reference sequence). The CDR3 sequence is 11 residues long. Trimming removed 1 base at V and 6 bases at J, with 1 base between. The DNA of the CDR3 is TGTGCCAGTAGTATAGTCAATGAGCAGTTCTTC. This gives the protein CASSIVNEQFF.

The rearrangement links TRBV7-2 to TRBJ2-5; a weak D match, TRBD1 (6 bases). CDR1 is SGHTA and CDR2 is FQGNSA in the germline V gene. The CDR3 is made up of 13 amino acids. Trimming shortened V by 5 bases and J by 2 bases, and 9 bases separated the two germline ends. The CDR3 bases are TGTGCCAGCAGCCCGCAGGGGCAAGAGACCCAGTACTTC. It yields the protein CASSPQGQETQYF.

The chain's CDR3 is CASSQVPVRGPQPQHF. In nucleotides, the CDR3 is TGCGCCAGCAGCCAAGTACCAGTTCGAGGACCTCAGCCCCAGCATTTT. This sequence joins TRBV4-1 and TRBJ1-5; D is unresolved. Germline-derived CDR1 and CDR2 are MGHRA and YSYEKL. The CDR3 is 16 amino acids. Trimming left V 1 base short and J 6 bases short, with 16 bases between.

V and J are TRBV7-9 and TRBJ1-2; 8 bases align to TRBD1. Trimming took 1 base from V and 4 from J; bases not matched to a gene: 5. Germline V CDR1 and CDR2: SEHNR, FQNEAQ (reference sequence). CDR3 size: 15 residues. DNA for the CDR3: TGTGCCAGCAGCTTAGGGGACAGGTCCGTCTATGGCTACACCTTC. It codes for CASSLGDRSVYGYTF.

This clone was recorded at least ten times. This CDR3 reads CASSRGRVAVPQHF. The CDR3 DNA is TGCGCCAGCAGCCGGGGCAGGGTTGCAGTCCCCCAGCATTTT. The V call is TRBV4-1, the J call TRBJ1-5; the D gene is possibly TRBD1 (5 bases). CDR1 and CDR2 from the germline V gene are MGHRA and YSYEKL. The V gene lost 4 bases and the J gene lost 10 bases, with 17 bases spanning the gap. The CDR3 sequence is 14 residues long.

In its sample, this clone was seen once. The CDR3 sequence is CASTKAHSRPDTQYF. The CDR3 nucleotides are TGTGCCAGTACTAAGGCCCACAGCAGACCAGATACGCAGTATTTT. V gene TRBV19 combines with J gene TRBJ2-3; unclear D gene. The V end was cut by 7 bases, the J end by 4 bases, with 18 bases between. Germline V gene data show CDR1 as LNHDA and CDR2 as SQIVND (reference sequence). The CDR3 contains 15 residues.

The chain combines TRBV4-3 with TRBJ1-5; D call uncertain. CDR3 length: 17 residues. The germline CDR1 and CDR2 sequences are LGHNA and YSLEER. Between the trimmed V and J ends, which lost 1 base and 2 bases, there was a span of 15 bases. CDR3: CASSQVREGDGNQPQHF. The CDR3 DNA follows: TGCGCCAGCAGCCAAGTACGGGAGGGAGACGGCAATCAGCCCCAGCATTTT.

The V call is TRBV20-1, the J call TRBJ1-1, with D uncertain. The CDR3 totals 11 residues. Trimming left V 0 bases short and J 6 bases short, with 5 bases between. Germline CDR1 and CDR2: DFQATT and SNEGSKA (reference sequence). In DNA, the CDR3 is TGCAGTGCTAGAGACGGCGCTGAAGCTTTCTTT. This encodes CSARDGAEAFF.

This rearrangement joins TRBV1 to TRBJ1-6; the table gives TRBD1 as D, unverified against the DNA. TRBV1 has pseudogene status. The CDR3 runs 17 residues. CDR3 sequence: CTSSQDGTGIYNSPLHF. In DNA form, the CDR3 reads TGCACCAGCAGCCAAGATGGGACAGGGATTTATAATTCACCCCTCCACTTT.

The chain is built from TRBV29-1 and TRBJ2-7; D is tentatively TRBD1 or TRBD2 (5 bases each). Trimming cost V 6 bases and J 2 bases, with 14 bases left between them. The CDR3 runs to 13 residues. Per the germline V gene, CDR1 is SQVTM and CDR2 is ANQGSEA. The CDR3 is CSVRRGSPYEQYF. DNA for the CDR3: TGCAGCGTCCGACGGGGCAGCCCCTACGAGCAGTACTTC.

The gene calls are TRBV5-1 and TRBJ1-2, with 7 bases identical to TRBD1. The V segment lost 0 bases and the J segment 2 bases; nucleotides outside the gene matches: 1. The CDR3 contains 14 residues. Germline values: CDR1 SGHRS, CDR2 YFSETQ. The chain's CDR3 is CASSLARGNYGYTF. Here the CDR3 DNA reads TGCGCCAGCAGCTTGGCCAGGGGGAACTATGGCTACACCTTC. The whole variable domain, remainder taken from reference TRBV5-1 and TRBJ1-2, is KAGVTQTPRYLIKTRGQQVTLSCSPISGHRSVSWYQQTPGQGLQFLFEYFSETQRNKGNFPGRFSGRQFSNSRSEMNVSTLELGDSALYLCASSLARGNYGYTFGSGTRLTVV.

CDR3 in amino acids: CASSEAWTGRAEAFF. The CDR3 nucleotides read TGTGCCAGCAGTGAAGCTTGGACAGGGAGGGCTGAAGCTTTCTTT. V and J are TRBV6-1 and TRBJ1-1; 8 bases fit TRBD1. The CDR3 loop spans 15 amino acids. The V gene's germline CDR1 is MNHNS and CDR2 SASEGT. Unmatched junction bases numbered 6, after V lost 0 bases and J lost 6 bases.

The chain is built from TRBV7-2 and TRBJ1-2; a possible D gene is TRBD1 (6 bases). The CDR3 is 14 amino acids. The germline V and J ends were trimmed by 5 bases and 8 bases, with 18 bases remaining between them. Germline V gene lookup returns CDR1 SGHTA and CDR2 FQGNSA. CDR3 DNA sequence: TGTGCCAGCAGCCCACGGGTGTTGACAGGCGGCTACACCTTC. Residues: CASSPRVLTGGYTF. Filled out from reference TRBV7-2 and TRBJ1-2, the complete variable domain reads GAGVSQSPSNKVTEKGKDVELRCDPISGHTALYWYRQSLGQGLEFLIYFQGNSAPDKSGLPSDRFSAERTGGSVSTLTIQRTQQEDSAVYLCASSPRVLTGGYTFGSGTRLTVV.

The V and J genes are TRBV6-6 and TRBJ1-5; perhaps TRBD1 as D (6 bases). The CDR3 has 14 amino acids. Trimming took off 0 bases at V and 6 bases at J, with 9 bases between the two ends. From germline, CDR1 is MNHNY and CDR2 SVGAGI (reference sequence). The CDR3 here is CASSYSQGGQPQHF. The CDR3 DNA is TGTGCCAGCAGTTACTCACAGGGAGGTCAGCCCCAGCATTTT.

Of note for this clone: This sample also contains other DNA sequences that code for the same CDR3. This rearrangement joins TRBV18 to TRBJ1-1; D not resolved. V shed 3 bases and J shed 1 base, with 6 bases lying between them. Germline V gene lookup returns CDR1 KGHSH and CDR2 LQKENI. The CDR3 has 13 residues. CDR3 region: CASSPTENTEAFF. The CDR3, as DNA: TGTGCCAGCTCACCGACGGAGAACACTGAAGCTTTCTTT.

This chain uses TRBV28 with TRBJ1-2; 7 positions match TRBD1. Germline V gene sequence: CDR1 MDHEN, CDR2 SYDVKM. The CDR3 runs 14 residues. The V gene end was trimmed by 3 bases and the J gene end by 8 bases; junction bases not matched to a gene: 9. CDR3 DNA: TGTGCCAGCAGTTTCGAGAGGGACAGATACGGCTACACCTTC. Its translation is CASSFERDRYGYTF.

The gene calls are TRBV7-3 and TRBJ2-2, with D possibly TRBD2 on 6 matching bases. V was trimmed by 1 base and J by 6 bases, leaving 18 bases between them. Per the germline V gene, CDR1 is SGHTA and CDR2 is FQGTGA. This CDR3 contains 17 residues. CDR3 loop: CASSLIGGGDRSGELFF. In nucleotides, the CDR3 is TGTGCCAGCAGCTTAATCGGCGGCGGGGATCGGTCCGGGGAGCTGTTTTTT. The full variable domain, rest sourced from reference TRBV7-3 and TRBJ2-2, is GAGVSQTPSNKVTEKGKYVELRCDPISGHTALYWYRQSLGQGPEFLIYFQGTGAADDSGLPNDRFFAVRPEGSVSTLKIQRTERGDSAVYLCASSLIGGGDRSGELFFGEGSRLTVL.

CDR3 amino acids: CASSLYSYTDTQYF. DNA for the CDR3: TGCGCCAGCAGCTTGTACAGCTACACAGATACGCAGTATTTT. This chain links TRBV5-1 with TRBJ2-3, with D unclear. Trimming cost V 1 base and J 2 bases, with 8 bases left between them. The CDR3 has 14 amino acids. Germline-derived CDR1 and CDR2 are SGHRS and YFSETQ.

The chain employs TRBV9 and TRBJ2-5; TRBD2 agrees at 13 bases. V shed 3 bases and J 10 bases; nucleotides not matched to a gene: 6. Germline-derived CDR1 and CDR2 are SGDLS and YYNGEE. The CDR3 extends over 14 amino acids. CDR3 amino acids: CASSAGLAGDGQYF. In DNA form, the CDR3 reads TGTGCCAGCAGCGCCGGACTAGCGGGAGATGGCCAGTACTTC.